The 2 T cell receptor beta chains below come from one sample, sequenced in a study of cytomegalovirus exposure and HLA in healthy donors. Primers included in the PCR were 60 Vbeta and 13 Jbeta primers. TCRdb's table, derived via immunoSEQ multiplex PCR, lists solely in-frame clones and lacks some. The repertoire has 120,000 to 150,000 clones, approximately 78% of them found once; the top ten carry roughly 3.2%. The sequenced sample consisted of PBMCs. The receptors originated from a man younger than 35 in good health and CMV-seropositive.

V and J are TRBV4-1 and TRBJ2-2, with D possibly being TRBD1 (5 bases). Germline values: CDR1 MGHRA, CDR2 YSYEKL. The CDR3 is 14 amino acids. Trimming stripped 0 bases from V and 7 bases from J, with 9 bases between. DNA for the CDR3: TGCGCCAGCAGCCAAGATCAGGGAAGCGGGGAGCTGTTTTTT. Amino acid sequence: CASSQDQGSGELFF.

This CDR3 reads CASSPDSGMETQYF. DNA of the CDR3: TGTGCCAGCAGCCCTGATAGCGGGATGGAGACCCAGTACTTC. The V call is TRBV5-6, the J call TRBJ2-5; 8 positions agree with TRBD2. Germline loops: CDR1 SGHDT, CDR2 YYEEEE. V lost 4 bases to trimming and J lost 5 bases; unmatched junction nucleotides: 7. The CDR3 extends over 14 amino acids.